This T cell receptor beta chain was sequenced for a study of blood T cell repertoires in COVID-19. Study overall: Acute and convalescent COVID-19 specimens originated in the United States, Italy and Spain.

As handled by the study authors: Quantification of nucleated cells was approximated via reference gene primer amplification. Using immunoSEQ multiplex PCR, the repertoire was profiled, and TCRdb retains in-frame clones only, with some absent. V, J and clone size were drawn from that table, and D and trimming were deduced from the DNA. The sample has approximately 250,000 clones; roughly 83% are singletons. The CDR3 sequence is 16 residues long. Germline V lookup: CDR1 KGHDR, CDR2 SFDVKD. Trimming removed 7 bases from V and 6 bases from J, with 22 bases in between. Sequenced: peripheral blood. The TCR sequence derives from a woman over 75 with COVID-19, enrolled during active disease. The J gene is TRBJ2-3, the V gene TRBV24-1; tentative D call: TRBD1 (5 bases). The CDR3, as DNA: TGTGCCACCAGACCAAAAGGACACGGAGCCCGGGATACGCAGTATTTT. Amino acids: CATRPKGHGARDTQYF.